The T cell receptor (beta chain) under discussion was sequenced for a study of T-cell reconstitution after alpha-beta-depleted transplantation in children. Per germline, CDR1 MNHEY and CDR2 SMNVEV (reference sequence). Trimming cost V 3 bases and J 3 bases, with 7 bases left between them. The CDR3 has 13 amino acids. Unique molecular identifiers were used in preparing the TCRbeta library. Each CDR3 protein is one row after TCRdb ran MiXCR on the PCR reads. This sample has 200,000 to 250,000 distinct CDR3 sequences, with roughly a quarter found just once. The source of this sequence is a girl aged 2 to 9 with Fanconi anemia, due to receive a stem cell transplant. Specimen: PBMCs, collected before TCRalphabeta/CD19-depleted stem cell transplant. This chain joins TRBV27 and TRBJ2-3; D uncertain. The CDR3 region is CASSFSYTDTQYF. The CDR3 region has the DNA TGTGCCAGCAGTTTTTCATATACAGATACGCAGTATTTT.